The 15 T cell receptor beta chains below all came from one sample that was sequenced in a study of regulatory T cells in long-lasting Graves disease. Time point defined: newly diagnosed GD, antithyroid drugs for less than 3 months. Making the TCR library involved RNA that had been extracted from PBMCs. Arm-PCR with iRepertoire HTBI primers amplified the CDR3 regions for these TCR beta libraries. TCRdb reprocessed the multiplex PCR reads with MiXCR, giving one entry per CDR3 protein. The table lists roughly 610,000 distinct CDR3 sequences, approximately 15% of them singletons. The data were also submitted as part of a second study, on T cells in Graves' hyperthyroidism and ophthalmopathy.

This specimen consisted of peripheral blood mononuclear cells (PBMCs), obtained at new diagnosis, from a patient treated with antithyroid drugs. Receptors were obtained from a woman aged 25 to 45 with Graves disease.

The genes are TRBV6-2 or TRBV6-3 and TRBJ2-5; D uncertain. Per germline, CDR1 MNHEY and CDR2 SVGEGT. V was clipped by 2 bases and J by 5 bases, with 15 bases between them. This CDR3 spans 15 amino acids. CDR3 DNA sequence: TGTGCCAGCAGTTACGCCGAGCAAGGAACGGAGACCCAGTACTTC. Its protein is CASSYAEQGTETQYF.

V usage is TRBV20-1 and J usage is TRBJ2-1; 10 bases match TRBD2. Germline assignment: CDR1 DFQATT and CDR2 SNEGSKA (reference sequence). The J segment lost 6 bases and the V segment lost 3 bases, leaving 23 bases of the junction unmatched. This CDR3 is 20 amino acids long. CDR3: CSASSRPSASSGRITNEQFF. CDR3 bases: TGCAGTGCTAGTAGCCGCCCTTCGGCCAGTAGCGGGAGGATAACCAATGAGCAGTTCTTC.

This clonotype was observed many times. The rearrangement joins TRBV12-3 or TRBV12-4 to TRBJ1-2, with no clear D. Trimming took 8 bases from V and 5 from J, leaving 15 bases between them. The CDR3 is 13 amino acids. CDR3: CASGTAGSYGYTF. The CDR3 DNA is TGTGCCAGCGGAACGGCGGGGTCATATGGCTACACCTTC.

On this clonotype: A read error is possible here, since a much larger clone lies one base away. The CDR3 loop is CASSPTSGAIQFF. CDR3 coding DNA: TGCGCCAGCAGCCCGACTAGCGGAGCCATCCAGTTCTTC. The chain carries TRBV5-1 and TRBJ2-1; TRBD2 aligns across 9 bases. Trimming took 4 bases from V and 13 from J; bases not matched to a gene: 9. The CDR3 length is 13 residues. The germline gives CDR1 SGHRS, CDR2 YFSETQ.

The CDR3, as DNA: TGTGCCAGCAGTTACTCGAGATCAGCGATGAACACTGAAGCTTTCTTT. Encoded protein: CASSYSRSAMNTEAFF. The rearrangement joins TRBV6-5 to TRBJ1-1; D not certain. Trimming left V 0 bases short and J 0 bases short, with 11 bases between. Looked up from germline, CDR1 is MNHEY and CDR2 is SVGAGI. CDR3 length: 16 amino acids.

This clonotype was counted at least ten times. This chain joins TRBV3-1 and TRBJ2-1, with a weak D call TRBD1 (6 bases). The CDR3 sequence is 14 residues long. Germline lookup yields CDR1 LGHDT and CDR2 YNNKEL (reference sequence). The V and J ends lost 4 bases and 9 bases respectively, with 16 bases between them. CDR3 region: CASSLKQGRSEQFF. The CDR3 nucleotides are TGTGCCAGCAGCCTTAAGCAGGGGAGAAGTGAGCAGTTCTTC.

This clonotype came up many times. The rearrangement uses TRBV9 and TRBJ1-1, with D maybe TRBD1 (5 bases). Germline V gene sequence: CDR1 SGDLS, CDR2 YYNGEE. This CDR3 is 15 amino acids long. Trimming took 2 bases from V and 0 from J, leaving 11 bases between them. CDR3 loop: CASSVGDHLNTEAFF. DNA for the CDR3: TGTGCCAGCAGCGTGGGGGACCATCTGAACACTGAAGCTTTCTTT.

In this sample, this clonotype turned up many times. This rearrangement joins TRBV24-1 to TRBJ1-1; TRBD1 agrees at 7 bases. CDR3 length: 14 amino acids. The germline gives CDR1 KGHDR, CDR2 SFDVKD. Trimming took 4 bases from V and 6 from J; bases not matched to a gene: 7. This chain's CDR3 is CATSDPTGAPEAFF. The CDR3, as DNA: TGTGCCACCAGTGACCCTACAGGGGCCCCTGAAGCTTTCTTT.

In its sample, this clonotype was seen many times. This sequence joins TRBV7-2 and TRBJ1-3; D is unclear. This CDR3 has 11 amino acids. The V and J ends lost 5 bases and 4 bases respectively, with 3 bases between them. Germline CDR1 and CDR2: SGHTA and FQGNSA. Here the CDR3 reads CASSGGNTIYF. DNA of the CDR3: TGTGCCAGCAGCGGGGGAAACACCATATATTTT.

This clonotype was seen repeatedly, ten times or more. The chain links TRBV6-1 to TRBJ1-1, with D hard to call. CDR1 MNHNS and CDR2 SASEGT come from the germline V gene. Trimming took off 6 bases at V and 0 bases at J, with 14 bases between the two ends. The CDR3 length is 15 residues. The CDR3 protein is CASRENPLMNTEAFF. DNA of the CDR3: TGTGCCAGCAGGGAAAATCCCCTGATGAACACTGAAGCTTTCTTT.

This clonotype was seen ten or more times. This chain uses TRBV28 with TRBJ2-2; 9 bases map to TRBD1. The CDR3 runs 17 residues. V trimming: 5 bases; J trimming: 7 bases; junction bases outside the gene matches: 14. Germline V gene lookup returns CDR1 MDHEN and CDR2 SYDVKM. The CDR3, as DNA: TGTGCCAGCAGTCTCCCCTCGGGACAGGGATCGGGCGGGGAGCTGTTTTTT. It specifies CASSLPSGQGSGGELFF.

The J gene is TRBJ1-2, the V gene TRBV5-6; the D is unclear. In germline, CDR1 is SGHDT, CDR2 YYEEEE. CDR3 length: 14 residues. Deletions cut 0 bases from V and 0 bases from J, with 6 bases between. CDR3 nucleotides: TGTGCCAGCAGCTTGGTGCGAGCTAACTATGGCTACACCTTC. Translated: CASSLVRANYGYTF.

This chain uses TRBV9 with TRBJ2-7; 11 bases align to TRBD2. V lost 4 bases, J lost 6 bases, and 9 bases stayed unmatched. CDR1 is SGDLS and CDR2 is YYNGEE in the germline V gene. This CDR3 region has 15 residues. CDR3 DNA sequence: TGTGCCAGCAGCCCCGGGGTAGCGGGAGGGCCCGAGCAGTACTTC. It codes for CASSPGVAGGPEQYF.

The rearrangement uses TRBV14 and TRBJ1-4; D unclear. V was trimmed by 3 bases and J by 3 bases, leaving 11 bases between them. The germline V gene has CDR1 SGHDN and CDR2 FVKESK. The CDR3 is 15 amino acids. The CDR3 DNA follows: TGTGCCAGCAGCCACACCCGGGCCTCTAATGAAAAACTGTTTTTT. This codes for CASSHTRASNEKLFF. Complete variable domain (other parts from reference TRBV14 and TRBJ1-4): EAGVTQFPSHSVIEKGQTVTLRCDPISGHDNLYWYRRVMGKEIKFLLHFVKESKQDESGMPNNRFLAERTGGTYSTLKVQPAELEDSGVYFCASSHTRASNEKLFFGSGTQLSVL.

The rearrangement links TRBV30 to TRBJ2-7, with D uncertain. This CDR3 has 14 residues. Germline CDR1 and CDR2: GTSNPN and SVGIG (reference sequence). The ends were cut back, 0 bases at V and 0 bases at J, with 9 bases in the middle. The CDR3 DNA sequence: TGTGCCTGGAGTGTATCAGAGATCTCCTACGAGCAGTACTTC. Its translation is CAWSVSEISYEQYF.